This T cell receptor (beta chain) comes out of a study of cytomegalovirus exposure and HLA in healthy donors. Study findings and constraints: For most TCR beta V segments, an earlier analysis put the productive rate at about 87% or about 30% of the time.

A multiplex PCR was run with 60 Vbeta primers and 13 Jbeta primers. Clones were read by immunoSEQ multiplex PCR, and TCRdb kept only the in-frame ones, dropping some. The sample carries 250,000 to 350,000 clones, around 80% recorded once. J was trimmed by 1 base and V by 1 base; bases with no gene match: 9. CDR3 length equals 17 residues. Germline V gives CDR1 MGHRA, CDR2 YSYEKL. This clone was seen more than once but under ten times. Its matching antigen is unknown. Donors were nominally healthy when sampled, though unrecorded immune exposures were likely. The chain carries TRBV4-1 and TRBJ2-5; TRBD2 matches at 7 bases. This receptor was identified in a girl aged 2 to 10 in good health and CMV-seronegative. Sequenced material: PBMCs. Here the CDR3 reads CASSQGGSWGGQETQYF. As DNA, the CDR3 is TGCGCCAGCAGCCAAGGAGGTTCGTGGGGGGGCCAAGAGACCCAGTACTTC.